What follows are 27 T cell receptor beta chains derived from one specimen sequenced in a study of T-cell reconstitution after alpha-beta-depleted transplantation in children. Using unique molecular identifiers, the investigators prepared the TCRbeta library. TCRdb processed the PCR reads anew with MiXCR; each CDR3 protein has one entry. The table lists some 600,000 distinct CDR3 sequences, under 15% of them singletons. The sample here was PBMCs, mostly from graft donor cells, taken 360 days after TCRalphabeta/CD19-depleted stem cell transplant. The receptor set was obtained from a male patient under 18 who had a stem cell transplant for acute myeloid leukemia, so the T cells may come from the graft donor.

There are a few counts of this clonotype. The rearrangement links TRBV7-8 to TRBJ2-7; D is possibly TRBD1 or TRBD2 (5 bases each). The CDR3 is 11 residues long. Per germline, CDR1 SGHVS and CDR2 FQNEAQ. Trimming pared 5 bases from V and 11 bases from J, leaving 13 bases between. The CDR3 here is CASSQPGREYF. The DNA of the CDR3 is TGTGCCAGCAGCCAACCGGGACGGGAGTACTTC.

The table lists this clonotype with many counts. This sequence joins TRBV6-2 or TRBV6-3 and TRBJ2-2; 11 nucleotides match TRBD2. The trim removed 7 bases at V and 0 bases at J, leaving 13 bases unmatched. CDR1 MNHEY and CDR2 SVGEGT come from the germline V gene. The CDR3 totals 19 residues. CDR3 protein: CASTRGGTSGNSNTGELFF. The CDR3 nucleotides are TGTGCCAGCACTCGAGGAGGGACTAGCGGTAACTCGAACACCGGGGAGCTGTTTTTT.

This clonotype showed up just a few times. CDR3 in DNA: TGTGCCAGCAGCCTCGGACTAGCGGGGCTATCCACAGATACGCAGTATTTT. Translating gives CASSLGLAGLSTDTQYF. The V gene is TRBV14, the J gene TRBJ2-3, with TRBD2 identical over 12 bases. V was clipped by 4 bases and J by 2 bases; unmatched bases: 7. The germline gives CDR1 SGHDN, CDR2 FVKESK. The CDR3 runs to 17 residues.

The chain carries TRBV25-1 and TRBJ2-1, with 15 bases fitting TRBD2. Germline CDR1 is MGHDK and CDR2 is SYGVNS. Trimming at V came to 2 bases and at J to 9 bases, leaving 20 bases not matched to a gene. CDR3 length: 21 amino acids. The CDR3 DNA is TGTGCCAGCAGTGAAATTCGAGGACTAGCGGGAGGGGTGTACGGGTACGGTGAGCAGTTCTTC. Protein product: CASSEIRGLAGGVYGYGEQFF.

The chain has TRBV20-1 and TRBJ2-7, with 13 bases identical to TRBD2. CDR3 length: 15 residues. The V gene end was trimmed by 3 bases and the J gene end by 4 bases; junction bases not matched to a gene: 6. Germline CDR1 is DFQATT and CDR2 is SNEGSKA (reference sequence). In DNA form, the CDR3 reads TGCAGTGCTAGGACGGGACTAGCGGGACTATACGAGCAGTACTTC. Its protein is CSARTGLAGLYEQYF.

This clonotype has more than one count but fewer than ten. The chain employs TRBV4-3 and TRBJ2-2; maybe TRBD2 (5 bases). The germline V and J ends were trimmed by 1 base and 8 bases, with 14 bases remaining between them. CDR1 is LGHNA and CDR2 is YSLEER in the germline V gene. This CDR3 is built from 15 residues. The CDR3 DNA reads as TGCGCCAGCAGCCAAGTGTTGGACTTGCAAGGGGAGCTGTTTTTT. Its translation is CASSQVLDLQGELFF.

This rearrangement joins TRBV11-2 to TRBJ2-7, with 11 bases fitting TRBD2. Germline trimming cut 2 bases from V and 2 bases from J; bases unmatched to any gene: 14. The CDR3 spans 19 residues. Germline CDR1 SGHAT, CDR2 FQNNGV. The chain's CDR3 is CASSLWIAGGEIIPYEQYF. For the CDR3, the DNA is TGTGCCAGCAGCTTATGGATAGCGGGAGGGGAAATCATCCCCTACGAGCAGTACTTC.

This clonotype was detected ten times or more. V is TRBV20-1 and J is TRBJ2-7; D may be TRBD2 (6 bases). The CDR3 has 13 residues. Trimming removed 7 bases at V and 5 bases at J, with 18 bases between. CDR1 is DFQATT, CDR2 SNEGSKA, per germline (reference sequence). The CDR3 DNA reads TGCAGTGGTAGGGGCCGGGGGATCCACGAGCAGTACTTC. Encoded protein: CSGRGRGIHEQYF.

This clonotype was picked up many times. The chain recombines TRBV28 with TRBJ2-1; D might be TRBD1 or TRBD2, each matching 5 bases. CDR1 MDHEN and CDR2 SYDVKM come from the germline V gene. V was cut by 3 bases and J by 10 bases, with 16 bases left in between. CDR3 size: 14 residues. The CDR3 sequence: CASSLVGATGEQFF. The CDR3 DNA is TGTGCCAGCAGTTTGGTCGGGGCCACCGGGGAGCAGTTCTTC.

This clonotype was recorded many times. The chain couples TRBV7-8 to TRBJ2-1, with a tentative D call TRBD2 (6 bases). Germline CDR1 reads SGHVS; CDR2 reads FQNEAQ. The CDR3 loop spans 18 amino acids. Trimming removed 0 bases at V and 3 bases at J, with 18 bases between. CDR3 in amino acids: CASSLAQVGGVGYNEQFF. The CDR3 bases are TGTGCCAGCAGCTTAGCCCAAGTGGGGGGTGTGGGCTACAATGAGCAGTTCTTC.

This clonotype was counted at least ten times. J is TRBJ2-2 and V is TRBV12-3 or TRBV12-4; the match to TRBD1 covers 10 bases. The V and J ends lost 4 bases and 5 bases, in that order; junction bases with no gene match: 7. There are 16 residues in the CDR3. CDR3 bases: TGTGCCAGCAGTTCCGGGACAGGGGTATGGACCGGGGAGCTGTTTTTT. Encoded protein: CASSSGTGVWTGELFF.

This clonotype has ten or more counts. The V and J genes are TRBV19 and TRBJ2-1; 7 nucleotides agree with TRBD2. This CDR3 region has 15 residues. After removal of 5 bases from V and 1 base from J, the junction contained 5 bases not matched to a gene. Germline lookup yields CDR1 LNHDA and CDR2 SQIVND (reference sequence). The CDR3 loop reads CASSWASGSYNEQFF. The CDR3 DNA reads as TGTGCCAGTAGTTGGGCTAGCGGTTCCTACAATGAGCAGTTCTTC.

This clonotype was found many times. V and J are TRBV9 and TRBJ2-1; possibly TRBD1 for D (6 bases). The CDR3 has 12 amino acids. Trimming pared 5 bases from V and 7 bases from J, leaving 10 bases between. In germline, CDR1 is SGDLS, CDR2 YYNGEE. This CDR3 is CASSHTGNEQFF. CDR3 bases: TGTGCCAGCAGTCATACAGGGAATGAGCAGTTCTTC.

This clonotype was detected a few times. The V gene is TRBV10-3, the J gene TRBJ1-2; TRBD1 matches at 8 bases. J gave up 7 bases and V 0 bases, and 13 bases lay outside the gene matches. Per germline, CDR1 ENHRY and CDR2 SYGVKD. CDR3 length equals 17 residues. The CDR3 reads CAISESPHTGGTAGYTF. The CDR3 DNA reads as TGTGCCATCAGTGAGTCACCACATACAGGGGGGACTGCTGGCTACACCTTC.

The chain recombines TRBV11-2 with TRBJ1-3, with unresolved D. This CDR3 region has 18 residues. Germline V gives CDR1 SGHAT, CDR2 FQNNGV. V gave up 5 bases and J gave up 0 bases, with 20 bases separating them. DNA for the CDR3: TGTGCCAGCAGCCTAGGACCGCCAGATTTCAGCTCTGGAAACACCATATATTTT. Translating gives CASSLGPPDFSSGNTIYF.

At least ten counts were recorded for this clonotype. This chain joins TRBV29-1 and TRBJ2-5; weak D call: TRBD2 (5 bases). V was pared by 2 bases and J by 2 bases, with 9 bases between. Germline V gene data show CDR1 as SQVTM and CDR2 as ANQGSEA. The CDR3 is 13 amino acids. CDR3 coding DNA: TGCAGCGTTGAATCAGCGGTTCAAGAGACCCAGTACTTC. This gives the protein CSVESAVQETQYF.

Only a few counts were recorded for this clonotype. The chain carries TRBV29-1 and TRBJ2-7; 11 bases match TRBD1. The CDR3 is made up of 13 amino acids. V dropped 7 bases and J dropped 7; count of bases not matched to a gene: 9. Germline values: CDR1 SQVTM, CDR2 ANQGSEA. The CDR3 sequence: CSGRTGGIGEQYF. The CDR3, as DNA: TGCAGCGGTAGGACAGGGGGCATAGGGGAGCAGTACTTC.

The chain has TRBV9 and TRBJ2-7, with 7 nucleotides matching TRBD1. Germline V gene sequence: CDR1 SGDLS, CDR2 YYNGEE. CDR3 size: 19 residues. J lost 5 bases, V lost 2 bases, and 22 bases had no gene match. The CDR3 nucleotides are TGTGCCAGCAGCGTTTTACACCAAAATTGGAACAGGGGCCCTCACGAGCAGTACTTC. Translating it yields CASSVLHQNWNRGPHEQYF.

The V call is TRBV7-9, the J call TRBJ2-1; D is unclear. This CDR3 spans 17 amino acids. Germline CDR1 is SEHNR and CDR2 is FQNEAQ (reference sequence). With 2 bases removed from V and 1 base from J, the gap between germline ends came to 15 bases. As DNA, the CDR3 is TGTGCCAGCAGCTTAACCCTCGCACTGTTTTCCTACAATGAGCAGTTCTTC. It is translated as CASSLTLALFSYNEQFF.

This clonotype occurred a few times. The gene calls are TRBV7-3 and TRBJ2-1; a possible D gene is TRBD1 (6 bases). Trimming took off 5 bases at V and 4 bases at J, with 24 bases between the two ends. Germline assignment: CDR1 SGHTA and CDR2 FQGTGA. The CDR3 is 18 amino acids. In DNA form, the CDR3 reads TGTGCCAGCAGCCTCGTGGGGGCTCGCACTAGTGGGTACAATGAGCAGTTCTTC. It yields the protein CASSLVGARTSGYNEQFF.

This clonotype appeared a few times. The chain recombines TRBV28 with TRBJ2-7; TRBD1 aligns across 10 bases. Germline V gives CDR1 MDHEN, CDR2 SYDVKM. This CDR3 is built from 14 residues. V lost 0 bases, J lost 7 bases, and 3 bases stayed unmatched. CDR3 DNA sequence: TGTGCCAGCAGTTTATGGACAGGGGGCGCTGAGCAGTACTTC. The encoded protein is CASSLWTGGAEQYF.

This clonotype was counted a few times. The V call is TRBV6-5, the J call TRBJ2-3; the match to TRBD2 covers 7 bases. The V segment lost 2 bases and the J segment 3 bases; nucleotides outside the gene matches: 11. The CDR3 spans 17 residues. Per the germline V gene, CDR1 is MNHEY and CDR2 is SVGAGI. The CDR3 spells CASSYIGPAGSTDTQYF. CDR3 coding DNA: TGTGCCAGCAGTTACATCGGGCCAGCGGGAAGTACAGATACGCAGTATTTT.

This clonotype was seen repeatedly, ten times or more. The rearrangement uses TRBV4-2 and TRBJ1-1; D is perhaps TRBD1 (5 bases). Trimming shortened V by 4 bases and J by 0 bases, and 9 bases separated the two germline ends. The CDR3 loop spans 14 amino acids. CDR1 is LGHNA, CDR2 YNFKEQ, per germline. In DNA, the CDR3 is TGTGCCAGCAGCCTAGACAGTTTGAACACTGAAGCTTTCTTT. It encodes CASSLDSLNTEAFF.

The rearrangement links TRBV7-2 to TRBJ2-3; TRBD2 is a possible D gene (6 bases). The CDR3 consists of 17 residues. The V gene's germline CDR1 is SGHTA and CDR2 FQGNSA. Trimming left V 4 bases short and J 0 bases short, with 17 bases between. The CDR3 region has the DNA TGTGCCAGCAGCTCCTGGGACTCCTTCCTCAGCACAGATACGCAGTATTTT. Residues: CASSSWDSFLSTDTQYF.

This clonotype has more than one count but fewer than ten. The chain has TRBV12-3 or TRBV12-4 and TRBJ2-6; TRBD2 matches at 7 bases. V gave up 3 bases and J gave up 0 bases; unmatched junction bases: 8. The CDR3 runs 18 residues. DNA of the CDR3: TGTGCCAGCAGTTTCCCACTAGCGCAAGCCTCTGGGGCCAACGTCCTGACTTTC. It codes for CASSFPLAQASGANVLTF.

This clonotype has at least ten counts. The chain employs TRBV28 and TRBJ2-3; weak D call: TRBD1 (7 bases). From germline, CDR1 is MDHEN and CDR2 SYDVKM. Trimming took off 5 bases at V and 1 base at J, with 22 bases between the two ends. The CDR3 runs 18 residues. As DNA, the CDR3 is TGTGCCAGCAGTCTGACCCCAGGGGGAGGCGCGGGCACAGATACGCAGTATTTT. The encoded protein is CASSLTPGGGAGTDTQYF.

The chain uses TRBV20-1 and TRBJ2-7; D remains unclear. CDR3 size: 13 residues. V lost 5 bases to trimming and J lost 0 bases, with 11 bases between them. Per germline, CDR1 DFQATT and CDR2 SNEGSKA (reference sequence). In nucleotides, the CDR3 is TGCAGTGCTCTTTCCCCCAGCTCCTACGAGCAGTACTTC. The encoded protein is CSALSPSSYEQYF.